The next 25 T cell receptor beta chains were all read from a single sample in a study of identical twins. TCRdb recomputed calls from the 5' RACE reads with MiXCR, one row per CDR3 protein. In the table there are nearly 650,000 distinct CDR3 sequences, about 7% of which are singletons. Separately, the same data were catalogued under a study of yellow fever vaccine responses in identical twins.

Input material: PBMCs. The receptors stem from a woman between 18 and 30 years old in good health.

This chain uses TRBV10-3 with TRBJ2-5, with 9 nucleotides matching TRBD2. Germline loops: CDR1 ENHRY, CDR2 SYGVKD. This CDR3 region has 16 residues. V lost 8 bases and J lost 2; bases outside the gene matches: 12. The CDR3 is CAIQNNIAGAQETQYF. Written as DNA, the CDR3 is TGTGCCATCCAGAATAATATAGCGGGAGCGCAAGAGACCCAGTACTTC.

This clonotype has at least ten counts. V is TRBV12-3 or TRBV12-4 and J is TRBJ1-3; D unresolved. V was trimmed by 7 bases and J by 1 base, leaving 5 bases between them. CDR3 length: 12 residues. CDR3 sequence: CASTVSGNTIYF. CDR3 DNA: TGTGCCAGCACCGTTTCTGGAAACACCATATATTTT.

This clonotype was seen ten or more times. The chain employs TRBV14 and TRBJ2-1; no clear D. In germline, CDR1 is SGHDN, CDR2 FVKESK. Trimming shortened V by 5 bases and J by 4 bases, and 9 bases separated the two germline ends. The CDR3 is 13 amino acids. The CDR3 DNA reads TGTGCCAGCAGCGCAAGGACGTACAATGAGCAGTTCTTC. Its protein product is CASSARTYNEQFF.

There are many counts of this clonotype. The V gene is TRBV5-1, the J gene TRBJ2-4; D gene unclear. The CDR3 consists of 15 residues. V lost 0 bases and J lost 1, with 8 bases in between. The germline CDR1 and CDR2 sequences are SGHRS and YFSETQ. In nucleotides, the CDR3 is TGCGCCAGCAGCTTGGAGAGTGGGGCCAAAAACATTCAGTACTTC. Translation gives CASSLESGAKNIQYF.

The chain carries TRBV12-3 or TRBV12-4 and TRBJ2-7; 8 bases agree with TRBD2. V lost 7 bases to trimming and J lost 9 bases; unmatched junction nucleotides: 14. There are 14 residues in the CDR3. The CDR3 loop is CASKAASGPTGQYF. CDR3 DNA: TGTGCCAGCAAGGCGGCTAGCGGGCCTACGGGGCAGTACTTC.

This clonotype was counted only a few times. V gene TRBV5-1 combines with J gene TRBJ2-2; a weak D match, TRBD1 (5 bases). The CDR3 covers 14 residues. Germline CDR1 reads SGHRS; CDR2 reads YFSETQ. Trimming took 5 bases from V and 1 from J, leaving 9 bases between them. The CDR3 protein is CASRLGQNTGELFF. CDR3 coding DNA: TGCGCCAGCAGGCTAGGACAGAACACCGGGGAGCTGTTTTTT. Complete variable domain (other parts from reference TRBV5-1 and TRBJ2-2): KAGVTQTPRYLIKTRGQQVTLSCSPISGHRSVSWYQQTPGQGLQFLFEYFSETQRNKGNFPGRFSGRQFSNSRSEMNVSTLELGDSALYLCASRLGQNTGELFFGEGSRLTVL.

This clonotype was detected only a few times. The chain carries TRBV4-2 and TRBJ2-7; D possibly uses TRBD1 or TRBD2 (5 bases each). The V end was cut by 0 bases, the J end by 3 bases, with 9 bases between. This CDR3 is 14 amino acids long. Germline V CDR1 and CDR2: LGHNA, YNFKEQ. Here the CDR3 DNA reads TGTGCCAGCAGCCAAGATAGAGGGGACTACGAGCAGTACGTC. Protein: CASSQDRGDYEQYV.

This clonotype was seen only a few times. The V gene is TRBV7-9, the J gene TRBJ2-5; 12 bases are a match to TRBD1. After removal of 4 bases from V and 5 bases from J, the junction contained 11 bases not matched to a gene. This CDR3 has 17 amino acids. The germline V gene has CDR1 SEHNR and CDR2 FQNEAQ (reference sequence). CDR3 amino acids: CASSSSRDRGPEETQYF. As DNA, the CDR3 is TGTGCCAGCAGCTCTTCCCGGGACAGGGGGCCGGAGGAGACCCAGTACTTC.

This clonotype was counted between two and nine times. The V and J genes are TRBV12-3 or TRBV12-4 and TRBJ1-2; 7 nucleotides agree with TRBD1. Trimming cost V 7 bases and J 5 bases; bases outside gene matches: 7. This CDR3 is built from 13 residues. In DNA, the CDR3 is TGTGCCAGCAACCAAGGGGGCAGGTATGGCTACACCTTC. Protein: CASNQGGRYGYTF.

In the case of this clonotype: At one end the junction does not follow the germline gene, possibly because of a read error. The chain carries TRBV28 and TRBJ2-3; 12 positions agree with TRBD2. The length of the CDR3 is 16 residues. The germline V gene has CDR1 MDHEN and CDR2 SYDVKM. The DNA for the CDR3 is TGTGCCCGCAGTCCCGGACTAGCGGGGAGCACAGATACGCAGTATTTT. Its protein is CARSPGLAGSTDTQYF.

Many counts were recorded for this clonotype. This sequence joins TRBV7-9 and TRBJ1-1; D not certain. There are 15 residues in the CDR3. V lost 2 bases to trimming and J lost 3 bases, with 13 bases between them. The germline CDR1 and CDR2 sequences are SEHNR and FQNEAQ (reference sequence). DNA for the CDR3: TGTGCCAGCAGCTTATTGGACTGGGAGGACACTGAAGCTTTCTTT. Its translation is CASSLLDWEDTEAFF.

The CDR3 loop is CATAPDRRQYF. For the CDR3, the DNA is TGTGCCACGGCACCTGACCGCAGGCAGTATTTT. The chain has TRBV2 and TRBJ2-3; D unresolved. This CDR3 is built from 11 residues. Germline CDR1 is SNHLY and CDR2 is FYNNEI. V lost 10 bases to trimming and J lost 11 bases, with 16 bases between them. The full variable domain, rest sourced from reference TRBV2 and TRBJ2-3, is EPEVTQTPSHQVTQMGQEVILRCVPISNHLYFYWYRQILGQKVEFLVSFYNNEISEKSEIFDDQFSVERPDGSNFTLKIRSTKLEDSAMYFCATAPDRRQYFGPGTRLTVL.

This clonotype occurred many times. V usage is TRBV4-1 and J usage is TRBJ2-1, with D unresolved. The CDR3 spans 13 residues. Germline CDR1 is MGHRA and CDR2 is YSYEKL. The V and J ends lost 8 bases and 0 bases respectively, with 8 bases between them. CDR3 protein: CASFWGSYNEQFF. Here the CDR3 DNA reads TGCGCCAGCTTTTGGGGCTCCTACAATGAGCAGTTCTTC.

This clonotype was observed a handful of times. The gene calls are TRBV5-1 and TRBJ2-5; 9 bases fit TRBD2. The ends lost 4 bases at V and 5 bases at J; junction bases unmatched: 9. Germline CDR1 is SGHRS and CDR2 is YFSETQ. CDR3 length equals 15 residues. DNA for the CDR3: TGCGCCAGCAGCCAGATGGGACTAGCCCTGGAGACCCAGTACTTC. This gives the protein CASSQMGLALETQYF.

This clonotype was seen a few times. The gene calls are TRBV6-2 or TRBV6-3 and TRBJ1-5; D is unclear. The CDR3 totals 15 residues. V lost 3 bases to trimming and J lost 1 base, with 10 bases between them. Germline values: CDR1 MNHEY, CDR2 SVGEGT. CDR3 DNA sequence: TGTGCCAGCAGTTATCTCCAACAGAGCAATCAGCCCCAGCATTTT. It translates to CASSYLQQSNQPQHF.

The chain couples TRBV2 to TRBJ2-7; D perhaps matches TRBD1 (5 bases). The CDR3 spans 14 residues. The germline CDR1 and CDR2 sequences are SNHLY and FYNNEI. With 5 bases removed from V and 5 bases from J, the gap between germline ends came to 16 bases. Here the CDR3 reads CASSPDTSRDEQYF. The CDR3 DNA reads TGTGCCAGCAGTCCGGACACCTCTCGCGACGAGCAGTACTTC.

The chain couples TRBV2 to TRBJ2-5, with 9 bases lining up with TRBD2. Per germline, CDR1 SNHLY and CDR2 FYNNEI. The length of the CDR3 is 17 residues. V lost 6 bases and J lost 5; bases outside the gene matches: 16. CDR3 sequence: CASRFALWAREGETQYF. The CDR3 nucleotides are TGTGCCAGCAGATTTGCCCTGTGGGCGCGGGAGGGGGAGACCCAGTACTTC.

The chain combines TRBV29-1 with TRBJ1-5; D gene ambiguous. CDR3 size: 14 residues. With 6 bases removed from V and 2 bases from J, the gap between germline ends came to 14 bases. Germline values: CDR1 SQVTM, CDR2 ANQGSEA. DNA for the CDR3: TGCAGCGTCCAGGACTCTCTGGGCAATCAGCCCCAGCATTTT. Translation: CSVQDSLGNQPQHF.

The CDR3 here is CASLRNRGSETQYF. CDR3 in DNA: TGTGCCAGCCTTCGGAACAGGGGCAGCGAGACCCAGTACTTC. This chain connects TRBV6-1 to TRBJ2-5, with TRBD1 matching over 7 bases. The germline V gene has CDR1 MNHNS and CDR2 SASEGT. V was clipped by 8 bases and J by 5 bases; unmatched bases: 11. This CDR3 contains 14 residues.

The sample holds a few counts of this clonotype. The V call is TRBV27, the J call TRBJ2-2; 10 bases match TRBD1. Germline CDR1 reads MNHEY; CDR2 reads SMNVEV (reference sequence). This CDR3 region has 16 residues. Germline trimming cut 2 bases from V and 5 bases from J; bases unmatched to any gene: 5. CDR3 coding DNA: TGTGCCAGCAGTTTAGCCGGGACAGGGGTAACCGGGGAGCTGTTTTTT. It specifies CASSLAGTGVTGELFF.

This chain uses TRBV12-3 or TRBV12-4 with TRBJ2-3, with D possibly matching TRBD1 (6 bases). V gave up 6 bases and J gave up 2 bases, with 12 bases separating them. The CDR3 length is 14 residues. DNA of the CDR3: TGTGCCAGCAGAATAGACAGGATCACAGATACGCAGTATTTT. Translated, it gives CASRIDRITDTQYF.

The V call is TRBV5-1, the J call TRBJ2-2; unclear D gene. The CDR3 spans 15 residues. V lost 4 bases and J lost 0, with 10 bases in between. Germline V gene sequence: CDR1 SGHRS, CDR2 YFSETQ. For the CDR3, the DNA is TGCGCCAGCAGCCGCGATGCCGCGAACACCGGGGAGCTGTTTTTT. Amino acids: CASSRDAANTGELFF.

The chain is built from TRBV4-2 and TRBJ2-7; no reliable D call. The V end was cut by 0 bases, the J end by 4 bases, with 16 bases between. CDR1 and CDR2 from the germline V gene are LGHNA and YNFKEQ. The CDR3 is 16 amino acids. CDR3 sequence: CASSQDPGKLPYEQYF. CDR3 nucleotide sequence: TGTGCCAGCAGCCAAGATCCTGGGAAGCTCCCTTACGAGCAGTACTTC.

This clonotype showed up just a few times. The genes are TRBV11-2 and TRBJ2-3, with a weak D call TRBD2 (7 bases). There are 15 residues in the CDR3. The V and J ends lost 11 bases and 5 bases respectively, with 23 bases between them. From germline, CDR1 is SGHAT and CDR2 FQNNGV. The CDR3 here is CAGGGGTATGDTQYF. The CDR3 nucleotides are TGTGCCGGGGGGGGCGGTACGGCGACGGGAGATACGCAGTATTTT.

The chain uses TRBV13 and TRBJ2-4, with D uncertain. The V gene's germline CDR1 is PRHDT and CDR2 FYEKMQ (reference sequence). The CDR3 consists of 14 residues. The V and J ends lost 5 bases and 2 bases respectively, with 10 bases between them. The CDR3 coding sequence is TGTGCCAGCAGCCCCCCGGAAACCAAAAACATTCAGTACTTC. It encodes CASSPPETKNIQYF.